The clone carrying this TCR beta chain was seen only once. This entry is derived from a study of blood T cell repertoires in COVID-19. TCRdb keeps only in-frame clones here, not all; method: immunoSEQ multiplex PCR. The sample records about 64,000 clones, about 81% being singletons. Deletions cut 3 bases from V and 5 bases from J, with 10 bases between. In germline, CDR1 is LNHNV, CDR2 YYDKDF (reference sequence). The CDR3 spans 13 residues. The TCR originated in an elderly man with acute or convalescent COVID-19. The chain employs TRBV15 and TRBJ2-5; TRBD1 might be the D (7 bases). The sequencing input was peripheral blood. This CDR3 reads CATSRTGRETQYF. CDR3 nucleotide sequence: TGTGCCACCAGCAGGACAGGGAGGGAGACCCAGTACTTC.